This TCR beta chain is drawn from a study of blood T cell dynamics during melanoma immunotherapy. The study's findings and limits: Clones driving repertoire changes may be melanoma-specific or general immune activation. Disease-control patients' PBMC repertoires became either more clonal or more diverse at W3.

Trimming pared 1 base from V and 2 bases from J, leaving 10 bases between. From germline, CDR1 is SGHNT and CDR2 YYREEE (reference sequence). The CDR3 runs 14 residues. Every bulk PBMC sample received the same 350 ng of DNA. Profiled with immunoSEQ multiplex PCR; TCRdb holds only in-frame clones, not every one. The sample carries fewer than 30,000 clones, over 80% recorded once. As concerns this clone: Its cognate antigen is unknown.

Sample time point: week 3, after first cycle of checkpoint inhibitor. Response was assessed by RECIST 1.1 at 12 weeks, except two rapid progressors. Here the sequenced sample was blood, taken from a patient treated with checkpoint blockade. This chain links TRBV5-4 with TRBJ2-7, with a possible D match to TRBD1 (5 bases). This TCR was sampled from a human donor with melanoma. The CDR3 protein is CASSLYQGPYEQYF. The CDR3 bases are TGTGCCAGCAGCTTGTACCAGGGTCCCTACGAGCAGTACTTC.